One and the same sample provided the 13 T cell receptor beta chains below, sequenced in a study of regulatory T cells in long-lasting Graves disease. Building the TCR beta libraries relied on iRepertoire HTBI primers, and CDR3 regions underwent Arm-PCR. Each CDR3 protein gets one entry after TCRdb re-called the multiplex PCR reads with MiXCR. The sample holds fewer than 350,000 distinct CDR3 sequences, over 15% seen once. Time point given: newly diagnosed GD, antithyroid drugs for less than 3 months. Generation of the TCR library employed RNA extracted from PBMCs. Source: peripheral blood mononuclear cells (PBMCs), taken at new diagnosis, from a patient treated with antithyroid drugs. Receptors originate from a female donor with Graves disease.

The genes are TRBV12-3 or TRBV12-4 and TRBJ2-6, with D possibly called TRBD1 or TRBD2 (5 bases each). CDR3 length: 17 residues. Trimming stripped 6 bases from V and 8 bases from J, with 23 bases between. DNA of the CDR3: TGTGCCAGCAGCTCCCTGGACGGGGCTGTCGAACCCAACGTCCTGACTTTC. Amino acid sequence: CASSSLDGAVEPNVLTF.

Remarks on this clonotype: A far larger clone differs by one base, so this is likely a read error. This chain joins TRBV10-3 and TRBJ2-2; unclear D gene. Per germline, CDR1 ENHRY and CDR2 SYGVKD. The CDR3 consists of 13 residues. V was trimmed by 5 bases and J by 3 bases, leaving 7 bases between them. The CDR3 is CAISRTDTGELFF. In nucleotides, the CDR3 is TGTGCCATCAGTAGGACGGACACCGGGGAGCTGTTTTTT.

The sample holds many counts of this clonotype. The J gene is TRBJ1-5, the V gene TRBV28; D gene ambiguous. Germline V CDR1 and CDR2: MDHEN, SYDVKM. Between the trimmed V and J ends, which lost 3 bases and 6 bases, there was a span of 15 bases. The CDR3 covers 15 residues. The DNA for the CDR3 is TGTGCCAGCAGTTTCGGGCAGTTGGGAAGTCAGCCCCAGCATTTT. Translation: CASSFGQLGSQPQHF. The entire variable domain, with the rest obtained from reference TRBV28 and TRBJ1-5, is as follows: DVKVTQSSRYLVKRTGEKVFLECVQDMDHENMFWYRQDPGLGLRLIYFSYDVKMKEKGDIPEGYSVSREKKERFSLILESASTNQTSMYLCASSFGQLGSQPQHFGDGTRLSIL.

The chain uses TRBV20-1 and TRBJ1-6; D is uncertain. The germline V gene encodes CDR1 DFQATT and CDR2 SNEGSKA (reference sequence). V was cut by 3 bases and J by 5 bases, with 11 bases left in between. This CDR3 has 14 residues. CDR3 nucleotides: TGCAGTGCTAGTAGCGAGGGAAATAATTCACCCCTCCACTTT. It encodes CSASSEGNNSPLHF.

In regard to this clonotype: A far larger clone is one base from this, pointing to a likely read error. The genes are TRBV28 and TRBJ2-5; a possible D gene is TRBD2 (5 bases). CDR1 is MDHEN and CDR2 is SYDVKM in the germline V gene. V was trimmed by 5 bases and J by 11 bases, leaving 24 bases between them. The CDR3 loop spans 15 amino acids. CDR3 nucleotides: TGTGCCAGCAGTCTCTCCTTTGAGGGAAGCTATGAGCAGTACTTC. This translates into CASSLSFEGSYEQYF.

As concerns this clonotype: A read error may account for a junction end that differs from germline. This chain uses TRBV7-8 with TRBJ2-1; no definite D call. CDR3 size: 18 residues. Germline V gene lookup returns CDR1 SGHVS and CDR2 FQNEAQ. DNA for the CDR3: TGTGCCAGCAGCTTATTCCCCGGGTCGGCCGGCCAATACCATGAGCAGTTATTC. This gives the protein CASSLFPGSAGQYHEQLF.

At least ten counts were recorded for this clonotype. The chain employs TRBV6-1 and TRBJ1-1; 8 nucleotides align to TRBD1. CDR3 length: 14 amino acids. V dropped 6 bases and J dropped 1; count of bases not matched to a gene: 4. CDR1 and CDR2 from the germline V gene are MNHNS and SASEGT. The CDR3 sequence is CASSRGQGNTEAFF. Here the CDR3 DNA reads TGTGCCAGCAGCAGGGGGCAAGGGAACACTGAAGCTTTCTTT.

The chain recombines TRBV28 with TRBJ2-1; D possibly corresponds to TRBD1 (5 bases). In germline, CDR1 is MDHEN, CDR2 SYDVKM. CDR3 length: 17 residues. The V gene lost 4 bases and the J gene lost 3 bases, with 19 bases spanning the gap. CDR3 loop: CASSSFISLDSYNEQFF. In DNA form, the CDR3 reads TGTGCCAGCAGTTCCTTTATCTCATTAGACAGCTACAATGAGCAGTTCTTC.

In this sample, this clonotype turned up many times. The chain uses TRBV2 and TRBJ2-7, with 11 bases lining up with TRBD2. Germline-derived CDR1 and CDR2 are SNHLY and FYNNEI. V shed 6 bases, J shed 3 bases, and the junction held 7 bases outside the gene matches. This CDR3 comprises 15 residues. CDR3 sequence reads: CASSSGLADDYEQYF. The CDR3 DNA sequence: TGTGCCAGCAGCTCGGGACTAGCGGATGACTACGAGCAGTACTTC.

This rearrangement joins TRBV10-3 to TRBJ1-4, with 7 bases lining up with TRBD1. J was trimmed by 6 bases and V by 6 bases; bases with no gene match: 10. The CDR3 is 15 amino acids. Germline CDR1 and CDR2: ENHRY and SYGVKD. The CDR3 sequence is CAISQTGFGDEKLFF. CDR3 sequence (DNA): TGTGCCATCAGCCAGACAGGGTTCGGCGATGAAAAACTGTTTTTT.

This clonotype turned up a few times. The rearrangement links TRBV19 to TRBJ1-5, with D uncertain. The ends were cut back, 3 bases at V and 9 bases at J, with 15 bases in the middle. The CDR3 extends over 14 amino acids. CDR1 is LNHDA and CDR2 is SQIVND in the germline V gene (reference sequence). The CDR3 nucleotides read TGTGCCAGTAGTATCCACCCTCCGACGGGGCCCCAGCATTTT. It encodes CASSIHPPTGPQHF.

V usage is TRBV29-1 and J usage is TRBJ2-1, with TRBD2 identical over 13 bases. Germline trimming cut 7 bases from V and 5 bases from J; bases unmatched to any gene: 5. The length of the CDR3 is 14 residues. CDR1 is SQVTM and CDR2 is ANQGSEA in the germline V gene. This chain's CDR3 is CSAFGLAGDNEQFF. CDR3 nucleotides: TGCAGCGCCTTCGGACTAGCGGGGGACAATGAGCAGTTCTTC.

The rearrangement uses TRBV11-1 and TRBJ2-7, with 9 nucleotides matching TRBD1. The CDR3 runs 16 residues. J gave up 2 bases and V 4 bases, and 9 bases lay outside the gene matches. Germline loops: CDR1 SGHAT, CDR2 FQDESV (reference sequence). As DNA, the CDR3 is TGTGCCAGCAGCTCCAGTTCGCGGACAGGGGCCTACGAGCAGTACTTC. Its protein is CASSSSSRTGAYEQYF.